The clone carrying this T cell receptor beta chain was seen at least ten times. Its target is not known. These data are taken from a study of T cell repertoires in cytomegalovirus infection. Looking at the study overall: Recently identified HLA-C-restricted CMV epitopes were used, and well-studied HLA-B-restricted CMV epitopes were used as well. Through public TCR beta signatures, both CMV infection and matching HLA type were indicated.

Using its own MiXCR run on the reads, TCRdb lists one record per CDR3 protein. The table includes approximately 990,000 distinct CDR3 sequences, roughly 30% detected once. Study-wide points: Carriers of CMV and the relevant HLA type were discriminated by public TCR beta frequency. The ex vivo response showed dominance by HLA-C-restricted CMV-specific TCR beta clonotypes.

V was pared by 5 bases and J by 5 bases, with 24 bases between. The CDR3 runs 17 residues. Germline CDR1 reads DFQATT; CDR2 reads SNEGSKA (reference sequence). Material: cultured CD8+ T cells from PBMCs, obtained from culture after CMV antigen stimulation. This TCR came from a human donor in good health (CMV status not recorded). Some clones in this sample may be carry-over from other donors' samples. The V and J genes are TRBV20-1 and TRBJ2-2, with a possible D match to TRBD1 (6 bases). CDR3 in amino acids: CSAPPGTLGSGTGELFF. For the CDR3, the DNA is TGCAGTGCTCCCCCCGGGACATTGGGAAGTGGTACCGGGGAGCTGTTTTTT.